This entry lists 2 T cell receptor beta chains sequenced from one sample in a study of blood T cell repertoires in COVID-19. Data came from immunoSEQ multiplex PCR; TCRdb stores just in-frame clones and leaves some out. The sample lists about 200,000 clones, about 88% occurring once. Specimen: PBMCs or T cells enriched from blood (not recorded which). The source is a woman in her 30s who had been exposed to COVID-19.

J is TRBJ1-6 and V is TRBV5-1, with D perhaps TRBD1 (5 bases). With 3 bases removed from V and 7 bases from J, the gap between germline ends came to 8 bases. CDR1 is SGHRS, CDR2 YFSETQ, per germline. The CDR3 consists of 13 residues. CDR3 nucleotides: TGCGCCAGCAGCTCGCCAGGGAATTCACCCCTCCACTTT. Translation: CASSSPGNSPLHF.

The genes are TRBV24-1 and TRBJ2-2; possible D gene TRBD1, 5 bases. This CDR3 contains 14 residues. V lost 5 bases, J lost 4 bases, and 10 bases lay in between. Looked up from germline, CDR1 is KGHDR and CDR2 is SFDVKD. CDR3 in amino acids: CATSGDSPTGELFF. The CDR3 DNA reads as TGTGCCACCAGTGGTGACAGTCCCACCGGGGAGCTGTTTTTT.